This TCR beta chain was retrieved from a study of monozygotic twins with cystic fibrosis. Study results and caveats: No link emerged between shared CDR3 counts and age, concordance or severity.

Germline CDR1 and CDR2: MDHEN and SYDVKM. This CDR3 has 13 amino acids. V was cut by 4 bases and J by 3 bases, with 10 bases left in between. Details on this clone: What it binds is unknown.

Clones were sequenced by immunoSEQ multiplex PCR, and TCRdb holds only the in-frame ones, with some missing. The table lists 30,000 to 35,000 clones, approximately 97% of them singletons. The sample consisted of blood. V is TRBV28 and J is TRBJ2-7; no reliable D call. The clonotype was recovered from a girl aged 2 to 10 with cystic fibrosis. CDR3 in amino acids: CASSSVRGYEQYF. DNA of the CDR3: TGTGCCAGCAGTTCTGTGCGCGGCTACGAGCAGTACTTC.